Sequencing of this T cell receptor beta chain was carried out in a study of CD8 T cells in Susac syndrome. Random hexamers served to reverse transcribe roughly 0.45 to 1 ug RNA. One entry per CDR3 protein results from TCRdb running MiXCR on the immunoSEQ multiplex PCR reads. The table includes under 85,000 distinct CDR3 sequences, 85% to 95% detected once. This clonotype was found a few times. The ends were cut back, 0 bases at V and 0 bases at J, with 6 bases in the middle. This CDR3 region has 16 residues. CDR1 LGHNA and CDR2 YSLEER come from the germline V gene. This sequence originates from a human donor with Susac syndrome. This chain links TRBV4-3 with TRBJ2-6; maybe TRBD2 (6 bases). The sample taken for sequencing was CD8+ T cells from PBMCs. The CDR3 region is CASSQEEGSGANVLTF. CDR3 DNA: TGCGCCAGCAGCCAAGAGGAGGGCTCTGGGGCCAACGTCCTGACTTTC.